This T cell receptor (beta chain) came from a study of cytomegalovirus exposure and HLA in healthy donors. General study points: Rarity held for most TCR sequences, but there were some public TCRs that occurred in many donors.

With regard to this clone: Its antigen remains unidentified. A junction boundary mismatches the germline segment, possibly from a read error.

The PCR made use of 60 Vbeta and 13 Jbeta primers. Clones were read by immunoSEQ multiplex PCR, and TCRdb kept only the in-frame ones, dropping some. The data hold some 70,000 clones, with roughly 72% observed a single time. This receptor was identified in a man in his forties or fifties in good health and CMV-seronegative. Material: PBMCs.

This chain's CDR3 is CASSLVVAGGLLNTGTQYF. In DNA, the CDR3 is TGTGCCAGCAGCTTAGTGGTAGCGGGAGGACTGCTAAACACAGGTACGCAGTATTTT. V is TRBV7-6 and J is TRBJ2-3; 10 nucleotides align to TRBD2. The CDR3 runs 19 residues. Germline loops: CDR1 SGHVS, CDR2 FNYEAQ.